The clone carrying this T cell receptor beta chain was seen ten or more times. The antigen is not known. Trimming stripped 3 bases from V and 5 bases from J, with 16 bases between. The CDR3 sequence is 15 residues long. CDR1 and CDR2 (germline): MNHEY, SMNVEV (reference sequence). Combining a sample-barcoded 5' primer with a J-beta primer mix, a second PCR ran for roughly 7 to 11 cycles. TCRdb used MiXCR to reprocess the 5' RACE reads, holding one entry per CDR3 protein. This table holds roughly 800,000 distinct CDR3 sequences, roughly 35% found once. The people who gave samples were healthy Caucasians from Russia, aged roughly 6 to 90. This sample stems from a study of blood T cells in healthy people across ages. Whole-study findings and limits: Estimates based on one million T cells were treated as lower bounds. Age brought a roughly linear fall in TCR beta diversity measured per million T cells. Lack of knowledge of donor CMV status possibly confounded expanded clonotype changes.

The chain recombines TRBV27 with TRBJ2-5; D may be TRBD2 (6 bases). This TCR came from a man younger than 35 in good health. The sample taken for sequencing was blood. The chain's CDR3 is CASSLSREVGETQYF. The DNA for the CDR3 is TGTGCCAGCAGTTTGTCCAGGGAGGTAGGGGAGACCCAGTACTTC.